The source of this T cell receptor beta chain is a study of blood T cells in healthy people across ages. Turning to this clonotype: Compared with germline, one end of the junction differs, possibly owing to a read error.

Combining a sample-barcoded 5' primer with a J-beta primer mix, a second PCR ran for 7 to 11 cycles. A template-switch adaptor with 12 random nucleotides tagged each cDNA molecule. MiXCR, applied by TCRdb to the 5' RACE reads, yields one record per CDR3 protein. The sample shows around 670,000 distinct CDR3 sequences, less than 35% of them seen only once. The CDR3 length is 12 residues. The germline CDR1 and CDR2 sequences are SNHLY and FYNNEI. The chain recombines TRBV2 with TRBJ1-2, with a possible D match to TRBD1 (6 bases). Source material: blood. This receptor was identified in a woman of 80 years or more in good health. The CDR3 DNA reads TGTGCCGGCAGTTTACAGGGTGGGGGCTACACCTTC. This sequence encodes CAGSLQGGGYTF.